The 32 T cell receptor beta chains in this list originate from one sample, sequenced in a study of T cells in narcolepsy. The protocol was immunoSEQ multiplex PCR, while the TCRdb copy is restricted to in-frame clones and leaves out a portion. Among about 34,000 clones listed, 82% were seen once. Sequencing used CD45RA- memory CD4+ T cells from PBMCs. These receptors all stem from a human donor with narcolepsy.

J is TRBJ1-2 and V is TRBV11-2; 7 positions agree with TRBD1. This CDR3 has 14 residues. Germline V CDR1 and CDR2: SGHAT, FQNNGV. After removal of 0 bases from V and 4 bases from J, the junction contained 2 bases not matched to a gene. The CDR3 reads CASSLDRDSYGYTF. The CDR3 coding sequence is TGTGCCAGCAGCTTAGATCGGGACAGCTATGGCTACACCTTC.

V usage is TRBV7-2 and J usage is TRBJ1-1; D remains ambiguous. The CDR3 runs to 12 residues. Trimming took 5 bases from V and 4 from J, leaving 8 bases between them. Germline V gives CDR1 SGHTA, CDR2 FQGNSA. CDR3 DNA sequence: TGTGCCAGCAGCCGTGGGGTCACTGAAGCTTTCTTT. Residues: CASSRGVTEAFF. Full variable domain (rest looked up from reference TRBV7-2 and TRBJ1-1): GAGVSQSPSNKVTEKGKDVELRCDPISGHTALYWYRQSLGQGLEFLIYFQGNSAPDKSGLPSDRFSAERTGGSVSTLTIQRTQQEDSAVYLCASSRGVTEAFFGQGTRLTVV.

In its sample, this clone was seen once. The J gene is TRBJ1-5, the V gene TRBV6-5, with 11 nucleotides matching TRBD1. The length of the CDR3 is 14 residues. The germline V gene has CDR1 MNHEY and CDR2 SVGAGI. Trimming removed 5 bases from V and 7 bases from J; junction bases left unmatched: 4. CDR3 residues: CASSEGQGAQPQHF. The CDR3 region has the DNA TGTGCCAGCAGTGAAGGACAGGGGGCGCAGCCCCAGCATTTT.

The chain couples TRBV6-1 to TRBJ2-7, with unresolved D. Germline V lookup: CDR1 MNHNS, CDR2 SASEGT. The CDR3 is 11 amino acids. V gave up 8 bases and J gave up 9 bases, with 14 bases separating them. Here the CDR3 reads CASEIAAGQYF. The CDR3 bases are TGTGCCAGCGAGATTGCTGCCGGGCAGTACTTC.

The chain recombines TRBV5-4 with TRBJ1-1, with no clear D. Trimming removed 1 base from V and 3 bases from J, with 4 bases in between. The CDR3 spans 12 residues. CDR1 SGHNT and CDR2 YYREEE come from the germline V gene (reference sequence). DNA of the CDR3: TGTGCCAGCAGCTTGTTGGACACTGAAGCTTTCTTT. Protein sequence: CASSLLDTEAFF.

The rearrangement uses TRBV5-8 and TRBJ1-5; TRBD1 might be the D (5 bases). Deletions cut 7 bases from V and 6 bases from J, with 14 bases between. The CDR3 runs 13 residues. The germline V gene has CDR1 SGHTS and CDR2 YDEGEE. The CDR3 loop reads CASGPGRVQPQHF. Here the CDR3 DNA reads TGTGCCAGCGGTCCGGGCAGGGTTCAGCCCCAGCATTTT.

This clone is a singleton in its sample. V is TRBV5-6 and J is TRBJ2-7; TRBD1 agrees at 9 bases. From germline, CDR1 is SGHDT and CDR2 YYEEEE. This CDR3 region has 15 residues. Germline trimming cut 4 bases from V and 6 bases from J; bases unmatched to any gene: 11. The CDR3 protein is CASSRRGTGPLEQYF. The CDR3, as DNA: TGTGCCAGCAGCCGTCGCGGGACAGGGCCCCTCGAGCAGTACTTC.

CDR3 in DNA: TGTGCCAGCAGTTACTCGACTAGCGGAAAAGAGACCCAGTACTTC. This gives the protein CASSYSTSGKETQYF. The chain uses TRBV6-6 and TRBJ2-5, with 9 bases matching TRBD2. The CDR3 consists of 15 residues. The V segment lost 0 bases and the J segment 3 bases; nucleotides outside the gene matches: 2. Germline lookup yields CDR1 MNHNY and CDR2 SVGAGI (reference sequence).

The V call is TRBV10-3, the J call TRBJ1-5; a possible D gene is TRBD1 (6 bases). Germline V gene data show CDR1 as ENHRY and CDR2 as SYGVKD. This CDR3 is 13 amino acids long. Trimming shortened V by 6 bases and J by 5 bases, and 11 bases separated the two germline ends. The CDR3 spells CAIRRQEDQPQHF. The CDR3 DNA reads as TGTGCCATCAGAAGACAGGAGGATCAGCCCCAGCATTTT.

This sequence joins TRBV5-1 and TRBJ1-6; D remains unclear. V was pared by 0 bases and J by 7 bases, with 14 bases between. Germline-derived CDR1 and CDR2 are SGHRS and YFSETQ. The CDR3 sequence is 16 residues long. CDR3 residues: CASSLVGSGKNSPLHF. CDR3 sequence (DNA): TGCGCCAGCAGCTTGGTGGGAAGCGGAAAGAATTCACCCCTCCACTTT.

The chain uses TRBV18 and TRBJ1-2; 7 bases are shared with TRBD1. The length of the CDR3 is 18 residues. Germline-derived CDR1 and CDR2 are KGHSH and LQKENI. J lost 2 bases, V lost 4 bases, and 16 bases had no gene match. The CDR3 spells CASSLQGPRNLANYGYTF. The CDR3 DNA follows: TGTGCCAGCTCACTACAGGGGCCGCGCAATCTCGCGAACTATGGCTACACCTTC.

V gene TRBV7-2 combines with J gene TRBJ2-7, with TRBD2 matching 8 bases. The CDR3 contains 15 residues. V lost 2 bases, J lost 7 bases, and 10 bases stayed unmatched. The germline V gene has CDR1 SGHTA and CDR2 FQGNSA. CDR3 nucleotides: TGTGCCAGCAGCTTAAAAAGCGGGGGTCTAAGGGAGCAGTACTTC. Amino acids: CASSLKSGGLREQYF. Full variable domain (missing parts from reference TRBV7-2 and TRBJ2-7): GAGVSQSPSNKVTEKGKDVELRCDPISGHTALYWYRQSLGQGLEFLIYFQGNSAPDKSGLPSDRFSAERTGGSVSTLTIQRTQQEDSAVYLCASSLKSGGLREQYFGPGTRLTVT.

V is TRBV28 and J is TRBJ1-4; D uncertain. This CDR3 spans 13 amino acids. Looked up from germline, CDR1 is MDHEN and CDR2 is SYDVKM. V was trimmed by 7 bases and J by 4 bases, leaving 10 bases between them. The CDR3 nucleotides are TGTGCCAGCATGGCAGGACTTAATGAAAAACTGTTTTTT. The encoded protein is CASMAGLNEKLFF.

This clone was seen once. The same CDR3 also results from other DNA sequences found in this sample. J is TRBJ2-7 and V is TRBV5-1; perhaps D is TRBD1 or TRBD2 (5 bases each). The CDR3 extends over 17 amino acids. CDR1 is SGHRS and CDR2 is YFSETQ in the germline V gene. Trimming shortened V by 1 base and J by 2 bases, and 19 bases separated the two germline ends. The CDR3 region has the DNA TGCGCCAGCAGCTTGACATTCGGGGCTCAGTCCCCCTACGAGCAGTACTTC. Translating it yields CASSLTFGAQSPYEQYF.

By frequency in the sample, this clone is medium-sized. The chain is built from TRBV6-1 and TRBJ1-2; D gene ambiguous. This CDR3 spans 13 amino acids. Per the germline V gene, CDR1 is MNHNS and CDR2 is SASEGT. The germline V and J ends were trimmed by 6 bases and 2 bases, with 10 bases remaining between them. CDR3 amino acids: CASSTTANYGYTF. The CDR3, as DNA: TGTGCCAGCAGCACCACGGCGAACTATGGCTACACCTTC.

V and J are TRBV28 and TRBJ2-6, with D possibly being TRBD1 (5 bases). V lost 7 bases to trimming and J lost 2 bases, with 12 bases between them. CDR3 length: 15 amino acids. The germline V gene encodes CDR1 MDHEN and CDR2 SYDVKM. The CDR3 DNA is TGTGCCAGCAACATGCAGGGCCCTGGGGCCAACGTCCTGACTTTC. This codes for CASNMQGPGANVLTF.

The chain combines TRBV30 with TRBJ2-5, with 7 bases that match TRBD2. The CDR3 runs to 15 residues. Germline trimming cut 4 bases from V and 5 bases from J; bases unmatched to any gene: 13. Germline CDR1 reads GTSNPN; CDR2 reads SVGIG (reference sequence). The DNA for the CDR3 is TGTGCCTGGAACCCCGGCAAGACTAGCATGGAGACCCAGTACTTC. Encoded protein: CAWNPGKTSMETQYF.

CDR3 DNA sequence: TGTGCCAGCAGCCGCGGGGGGAATCAGCCCCAGCATTTT. This sequence encodes CASSRGGNQPQHF. The chain employs TRBV5-4 and TRBJ1-5, with D possibly TRBD1 on 5 matching bases. With 4 bases removed from V and 4 bases from J, the gap between germline ends came to 9 bases. Germline values: CDR1 SGHNT, CDR2 YYREEE (reference sequence). This CDR3 spans 13 amino acids.

This sequence joins TRBV10-3 and TRBJ1-5; TRBD1 agrees at 7 bases. Germline CDR1 ENHRY, CDR2 SYGVKD. V was clipped by 8 bases and J by 5 bases; unmatched bases: 6. This CDR3 comprises 13 residues. The CDR3 loop reads CAISGTEDQPQHF. The CDR3 nucleotides read TGTGCCATCTCCGGGACAGAAGATCAGCCCCAGCATTTT.

This chain joins TRBV4-1 and TRBJ2-7; D not resolved. CDR1 and CDR2 from the germline V gene are MGHRA and YSYEKL. V was cut by 0 bases and J by 0 bases, with 3 bases left in between. The CDR3 loop spans 13 amino acids. CDR3: CASSQEHSYEQYF. The DNA of the CDR3 is TGCGCCAGCAGCCAAGAACACTCCTACGAGCAGTACTTC.

The chain carries TRBV5-4 and TRBJ1-1; D is ambiguous. The CDR3 spans 16 residues. Germline loops: CDR1 SGHNT, CDR2 YYREEE (reference sequence). Trimming stripped 4 bases from V and 0 bases from J, with 16 bases between. The DNA for the CDR3 is TGTGCCAGCAGCCCCCCGGCGGCAGGCGTGAACACTGAAGCTTTCTTT. Translating gives CASSPPAAGVNTEAFF.

This chain uses TRBV5-1 with TRBJ1-4; D is unresolved. Germline V gives CDR1 SGHRS, CDR2 YFSETQ. CDR3 length equals 15 residues. V lost 3 bases and J 8 bases, leaving 17 bases between the germline ends. The CDR3 spells CASSSSDSFAEKLFF. The CDR3 DNA follows: TGCGCCAGCAGCTCGTCGGATTCCTTCGCAGAAAAACTGTTTTTT.

Here the CDR3 DNA reads TGTGCCAGCAGCCCAAGCGGGAGACGGTACGAGCAGTACTTC. Translated: CASSPSGRRYEQYF. This rearrangement joins TRBV7-2 to TRBJ2-7; 8 positions agree with TRBD2. Germline V gene data show CDR1 as SGHTA and CDR2 as FQGNSA. The J segment lost 4 bases and the V segment lost 5 bases, leaving 7 bases of the junction unmatched. The CDR3 totals 14 residues.

The chain joins TRBV5-8 to TRBJ1-4; D is unresolved. Germline CDR1 and CDR2: SGHTS and YDEGEE. This CDR3 has 14 residues. The V gene lost 9 bases and the J gene lost 4 bases, with 16 bases spanning the gap. CDR3 bases: TGTGCCACCGAAACCGGGCTTTATAATGAAAAACTGTTTTTT. Protein sequence: CATETGLYNEKLFF.

V and J are TRBV19 and TRBJ1-2; 10 positions match TRBD1. The trim removed 7 bases at V and 8 bases at J, leaving 7 bases unmatched. Germline loops: CDR1 LNHDA, CDR2 SQIVND (reference sequence). This CDR3 comprises 13 residues. CDR3 sequence reads: CASTLGQGKGYTF. The CDR3 DNA reads TGTGCCAGTACCCTGGGACAGGGGAAGGGCTACACCTTC.

The rearrangement links TRBV7-8 to TRBJ1-4; D gene uncertain. Per the germline V gene, CDR1 is SGHVS and CDR2 is FQNEAQ. Trimming stripped 1 base from V and 8 bases from J, with 5 bases between. The CDR3 totals 12 residues. CDR3 bases: TGTGCCAGCAGCTTAGTCGGGGAAAAACTGTTTTTT. Protein: CASSLVGEKLFF.

V usage is TRBV6-6 and J usage is TRBJ2-1; 11 bases are shared with TRBD2. This CDR3 is built from 15 residues. From germline, CDR1 is MNHNY and CDR2 SVGAGI (reference sequence). The trim removed 7 bases at V and 4 bases at J, leaving 6 bases unmatched. Here the CDR3 reads CASIATSGIYNEQFF. Here the CDR3 DNA reads TGTGCCAGCATCGCGACTAGCGGGATTTACAATGAGCAGTTCTTC.

The CDR3 loop is CAWSRNSQETQYF. The CDR3 DNA reads TGTGCCTGGAGTCGCAACTCACAAGAGACCCAGTACTTC. The chain joins TRBV30 to TRBJ2-5, with no clear D. The CDR3 totals 13 residues. Between the trimmed V and J ends, which lost 2 bases and 2 bases, there was a span of 9 bases. Germline assignment: CDR1 GTSNPN and CDR2 SVGIG (reference sequence).

This clone came up a few times. The chain has TRBV11-2 and TRBJ1-2; TRBD1 matches at 7 bases. J was trimmed by 8 bases and V by 5 bases; bases with no gene match: 14. This CDR3 contains 15 residues. Per the germline V gene, CDR1 is SGHAT and CDR2 is FQNNGV. The chain's CDR3 is CASSTMGGQFGGYTF. CDR3 DNA: TGTGCCAGCAGCACTATGGGGGGACAGTTCGGAGGCTACACCTTC.

There are a few counts of this clone. The rearrangement joins TRBV10-3 to TRBJ1-3, with unresolved D. This CDR3 region has 15 residues. Per germline, CDR1 ENHRY and CDR2 SYGVKD. V lost 10 bases and J 3 bases, leaving 19 bases between the germline ends. This CDR3 reads CATTGPDASGNTIYF. CDR3 bases: TGTGCCACAACCGGGCCCGACGCAAGTGGAAACACCATATATTTT.

The chain recombines TRBV21-1 with TRBJ1-2. TRBV21-1 is a pseudogene segment. This CDR3 spans 16 amino acids. This CDR3 reads CASSKGAGAVHYGYTF. As DNA, the CDR3 is TGTGCCAGCAGCAAAGGGGCGGGAGCAGTCCACTATGGCTACACCTTC.

The chain uses TRBV11-1 and TRBJ1-1; D gene uncertain. Trimming took 1 base from V and 2 from J, leaving 5 bases between them. CDR3 length: 13 amino acids. Germline V gives CDR1 SGHAT, CDR2 FQDESV (reference sequence). CDR3 DNA: TGTGCCAGCAGCTTAGATCACAACACTGAAGCTTTCTTT. Translated: CASSLDHNTEAFF. The entire variable domain, with the rest obtained from reference TRBV11-1 and TRBJ1-1, is as follows: EAEVAQSPRYKITEKSQAVAFWCDPISGHATLYWYRQILGQGPELLVQFQDESVVDDSQLPKDRFSAERLKGVDSTLKIQPAELGDSAMYLCASSLDHNTEAFFGQGTRLTVV.